The next 2 T cell receptor beta chains were all read from a single sample in a study of cytomegalovirus exposure and HLA in healthy donors. Vbeta (60) and Jbeta (13) primers were used in the PCR. Only in-frame clones appear in the TCRdb table, and some are missing; sequencing was by immunoSEQ multiplex PCR. The sample records roughly 120,000 clones, roughly four fifths being singletons. Sequencing was carried out using PBMCs. Every receptor here comes from a male donor in good health and CMV-seropositive.

The rearrangement joins TRBV27 to TRBJ2-5; 11 positions match TRBD2. This CDR3 is built from 14 residues. The V gene end was trimmed by 7 bases and the J gene end by 2 bases; junction bases not matched to a gene: 3. Germline V CDR1 and CDR2: MNHEY, SMNVEV (reference sequence). The CDR3 DNA reads as TGTGCCAGCAAACGGACTAGCGGGCAAGAGACCCAGTACTTC. It encodes CASKRTSGQETQYF.

The chain carries TRBV7-2 and TRBJ1-5; a weak D match, TRBD1 (6 bases). This CDR3 has 15 residues. Trimming removed 5 bases from V and 7 bases from J, with 18 bases in between. Germline V lookup: CDR1 SGHTA, CDR2 FQGNSA. The CDR3 DNA sequence: TGTGCCAGCAGCCTAACGGGGGGGGCACGGCAGCCCCAGCATTTT. Its translation: CASSLTGGARQPQHF. The full variable domain, rest sourced from reference TRBV7-2 and TRBJ1-5, is GAGVSQSPSNKVTEKGKDVELRCDPISGHTALYWYRQSLGQGLEFLIYFQGNSAPDKSGLPSDRFSAERTGGSVSTLTIQRTQQEDSAVYLCASSLTGGARQPQHFGDGTRLSIL.